The 8 T cell receptor beta chains reported below all come from one sample, sequenced in a study of cytomegalovirus exposure and HLA in healthy donors. TCRdb's table, derived via immunoSEQ multiplex PCR, lists solely in-frame clones and lacks some. The table has about 330,000 clones, roughly 90% seen once. The sequencing input was PBMCs. The origin of the receptors is a woman younger than 30 in good health and CMV-seronegative.

The rearrangement links TRBV4-1 to TRBJ1-2; 8 bases fit TRBD1. The CDR3 has 16 amino acids. Germline lookup yields CDR1 MGHRA and CDR2 YSYEKL. Trimming took 0 bases from V and 5 from J; bases not matched to a gene: 8. CDR3 coding DNA: TGCGCCAGCAGCCAAGATGAGGGGACAGGCCATTATGGCTACACCTTC. Its translation is CASSQDEGTGHYGYTF.

V is TRBV5-4 and J is TRBJ1-2, with 9 bases matching TRBD1. V was clipped by 4 bases and J by 8 bases; unmatched bases: 6. Germline loops: CDR1 SGHNT, CDR2 YYREEE (reference sequence). The CDR3 has 13 amino acids. The CDR3 here is CASSRTGVLGYTF. CDR3 nucleotides: TGTGCCAGCAGCCGGACAGGGGTTTTAGGCTACACCTTC.

V usage is TRBV2 and J usage is TRBJ1-4; D remains ambiguous. The CDR3 totals 15 residues. V was cut by 4 bases and J by 7 bases, with 16 bases left in between. CDR1 and CDR2 (germline): SNHLY, FYNNEI. CDR3 sequence: CASSVIEALSEKLFF. DNA for the CDR3: TGTGCCAGCAGTGTGATAGAGGCACTTTCTGAAAAACTGTTTTTT.

The chain recombines TRBV27 with TRBJ2-6; possibly TRBD1 for D (5 bases). This CDR3 is built from 18 residues. V was clipped by 2 bases and J by 0 bases, with 14 bases between them. Germline loops: CDR1 MNHEY, CDR2 SMNVEV (reference sequence). CDR3 in amino acids: CASSLAPHDSSGANVLTF. CDR3 sequence (DNA): TGTGCCAGCAGTTTAGCCCCTCATGACAGCTCTGGGGCCAACGTCCTGACTTTC.

This chain uses TRBV6-6 with TRBJ2-1, with 11 bases fitting TRBD2. Germline V lookup: CDR1 MNHNY, CDR2 SVGAGI (reference sequence). V was clipped by 8 bases and J by 10 bases; unmatched bases: 7. The CDR3 covers 13 residues. The CDR3 protein is CASASGRSKEQFF. DNA of the CDR3: TGTGCCAGCGCTAGCGGGAGGTCAAAGGAGCAGTTCTTC.

The chain combines TRBV5-6 with TRBJ1-2, with 7 positions matching TRBD1. This CDR3 region has 14 residues. Trimming at V came to 4 bases and at J to 4 bases, leaving 7 bases not matched to a gene. Germline CDR1 is SGHDT and CDR2 is YYEEEE. The CDR3, as DNA: TGTGCCAGCAGCGTCGAACAGGGGATCTATGGCTACACCTTC. It translates to CASSVEQGIYGYTF.

In its sample, this clone was seen many times. The chain combines TRBV4-2 with TRBJ2-1; 8 bases match TRBD2. Losses at the gene ends were 3 bases for V and 7 bases for J; bases not matched to a gene: 8. Germline loops: CDR1 LGHNA, CDR2 YNFKEQ. This CDR3 has 15 amino acids. CDR3 sequence reads: CASSQEREPLNEQFF. CDR3 DNA sequence: TGTGCCAGCAGCCAGGAGCGGGAGCCTCTGAATGAGCAGTTCTTC.

This rearrangement joins TRBV5-5 to TRBJ1-1; 8 bases align to TRBD1. The V gene's germline CDR1 is SGHKS and CDR2 YYEKEE (reference sequence). The CDR3 covers 19 residues. The ends lost 4 bases at V and 0 bases at J; junction bases unmatched: 17. CDR3 DNA sequence: TGTGCCAGCAGCGGAAATACAAAGGGACAGGTCCCCATGAACACTGAAGCTTTCTTT. Protein product: CASSGNTKGQVPMNTEAFF.